This T cell receptor beta chain was identified during a study of blood T cells in healthy people across ages. Whole-study results and caveats: A roughly linear fall in TCR beta diversity per million T cells was seen with increasing age.

Using a J-beta primer mix together with a sample-barcoded 5' primer, a second PCR was run for 7 to 11 cycles. CDR3-containing paired-end reads numbering at least 2.5 million came from each sample. TCRdb re-derived calls from the 5' RACE reads in MiXCR, one entry per CDR3 protein. The table lists roughly 500,000 distinct CDR3 sequences, roughly a quarter of them singletons. Note on this clonotype: The antigen is not known.

Every donor provided 7.5 to 10 milliliters of peripheral blood. Total RNA amounts of at least 5 micrograms were extracted per sample. The CDR3 has 16 residues. With V trimmed by 4 bases and J by 0 bases, 7 bases remained unmatched. From germline, CDR1 is SGHRS and CDR2 YFSETQ. The chain employs TRBV5-1 and TRBJ1-5; 7 nucleotides match TRBD1. Input material: blood. The source is a woman aged 70-85 years in good health. CDR3 coding DNA: TGCGCCAGCAGCCCAGCGGGACAGAATAGCAATCAGCCCCAGCATTTT. Amino acids: CASSPAGQNSNQPQHF.